This TCR beta chain was captured in a study of CD8 T cells in ankylosing spondylitis. This clonotype was counted a few times. Its antigen is still unknown. TCRdb reanalysed the 5' RACE reads using MiXCR and keeps one entry per CDR3 protein. The sample has some 840,000 distinct CDR3 sequences; 12% are singletons. Study-level findings and limits: Researchers report that disease-linked clones proved CD8+ and relatively rare in peripheral blood. About 8 highly homologous variants made up a TCR beta motif, and this motif appeared characteristic of ankylosing spondylitis blood. From matched ankylosing spondylitis synovial fluid, disease-linked clones were reportedly recovered at significantly enriched levels. Certain motif variants had earlier appeared in reactive arthritis synovial fluid and blood.

The CDR3 sequence is 15 residues long. V was clipped by 5 bases and J by 1 base; unmatched bases: 6. From germline, CDR1 is SGHTA and CDR2 FQGNSA. This sequence was found in a male donor with ankylosing spondylitis. Sequences were obtained from blood, either unsorted or a sorted T cell fraction (not recorded which). The chain carries TRBV7-2 and TRBJ2-7; 9 bases align to TRBD2. The CDR3 reads CASSAGLARSYEQYF. In nucleotides, the CDR3 is TGTGCCAGCAGCGCAGGACTAGCGAGATCCTACGAGCAGTACTTC.